One sample yielded the 8 T cell receptor beta chains listed below, sequenced in a study of technical replicates of blood from a few donors. Some clones are missing from TCRdb's copy, which holds only in-frame ones; the method was immunoSEQ multiplex PCR. The sample lists about 90,000 clones, approximately 90% occurring once. The source material was T cells isolated from PBMCs. These receptors were collected from a human donor in good health.

The genes are TRBV19 and TRBJ2-3; 8 bases are a match to TRBD2. The CDR3 sequence is 14 residues long. With V trimmed by 6 bases and J by 2 bases, 4 bases remained unmatched. The germline gives CDR1 LNHDA, CDR2 SQIVND (reference sequence). The CDR3 bases are TGTGCCAGTAGAGGACTAGCCTCCACAGATACGCAGTATTTT. As protein: CASRGLASTDTQYF. Looking up the rest from reference TRBV19 and TRBJ2-3 gives the full variable domain: DGGITQSPKYLFRKEGQNVTLSCEQNLNHDAMYWYRQDPGQGLRLIYYSQIVNDFQKGDIAEGYSVSREKKESFPLTVTSAQKNPTAFYLCASRGLASTDTQYFGPGTRLTVL.

CDR3 nucleotides: TGTGCCAGCTCACCAGCGGGACAGGATATACATGGCTACACCTTC. As protein: CASSPAGQDIHGYTF. V usage is TRBV18 and J usage is TRBJ1-2; TRBD1 agrees at 8 bases. CDR1 and CDR2 (germline): KGHSH, LQKENI. This CDR3 is 15 amino acids long. Trimming at V came to 2 bases and at J to 6 bases, leaving 8 bases not matched to a gene. The whole variable domain, filled in from reference TRBV18 and TRBJ1-2, reads NAGVMQNPRHLVRRRGQEARLRCSPMKGHSHVYWYRQLPEEGLKFMVYLQKENIIDESGMPKERFSAEFPKEGPSILRIQQVVRGDSAAYFCASSPAGQDIHGYTFGSGTRLTVV.

V usage is TRBV19 and J usage is TRBJ2-2; D possibly corresponds to TRBD1 (5 bases). CDR1 and CDR2 (germline): LNHDA, SQIVND (reference sequence). This CDR3 has 16 amino acids. V lost 10 bases, J lost 0 bases, and 18 bases lay in between. The CDR3 spells CATSYYRSSNTGELFF. In DNA, the CDR3 is TGTGCCACCTCATACTACAGGAGCTCGAACACCGGGGAGCTGTTTTTT. Full variable domain (remainder filled in from reference TRBV19 and TRBJ2-2): DGGITQSPKYLFRKEGQNVTLSCEQNLNHDAMYWYRQDPGQGLRLIYYSQIVNDFQKGDIAEGYSVSREKKESFPLTVTSAQKNPTAFYLCATSYYRSSNTGELFFGEGSRLTVL.

V gene TRBV5-4 combines with J gene TRBJ2-5; 12 bases are shared with TRBD2. CDR3 length: 17 amino acids. Germline CDR1 SGHNT, CDR2 YYREEE (reference sequence). V was clipped by 4 bases and J by 4 bases; unmatched bases: 11. This CDR3 reads CASSPGASGRAVETQYF. Here the CDR3 DNA reads TGTGCCAGCAGCCCGGGGGCTAGCGGGAGGGCGGTAGAGACCCAGTACTTC.

The count of this clone is one. This chain connects TRBV5-5 to TRBJ2-5; 10 nucleotides agree with TRBD1. Germline loops: CDR1 SGHKS, CDR2 YYEKEE (reference sequence). The CDR3 sequence is 15 residues long. Trimming at V came to 2 bases and at J to 5 bases, leaving 6 bases not matched to a gene. The CDR3 here is CASSFTPGQGETQYF. The CDR3 DNA reads as TGTGCCAGCAGCTTTACCCCGGGACAGGGGGAGACCCAGTACTTC.

The rearrangement joins TRBV6-1 to TRBJ2-2; D call uncertain. CDR1 is MNHNS, CDR2 SASEGT, per germline. V was clipped by 0 bases and J by 5 bases, with 13 bases between them. This CDR3 has 16 amino acids. CDR3 coding DNA: TGTGCCAGCAGTGAAGCCCGACACCAATCTACCGGGGAGCTGTTTTTT. Protein sequence: CASSEARHQSTGELFF.

The V gene is TRBV19, the J gene TRBJ2-3; no firm D call. The CDR3 runs 15 residues. Germline CDR1 is LNHDA and CDR2 is SQIVND (reference sequence). With 4 bases removed from V and 3 bases from J, the gap between germline ends came to 14 bases. The CDR3 sequence: CASSTSIPYTDTQYF. CDR3 in DNA: TGTGCCAGTAGTACCTCAATCCCCTATACAGATACGCAGTATTTT.

The CDR3 sequence: CASSLTGSTGGGYTF. CDR3 nucleotides: TGTGCCAGCAGCTTAACCGGCTCCACAGGCGGTGGCTACACCTTC. V usage is TRBV7-3 and J usage is TRBJ1-2, with D possibly matching TRBD1 (5 bases). Germline CDR1 is SGHTA and CDR2 is FQGTGA. The CDR3 runs to 15 residues. Trimming cost V 0 bases and J 7 bases, with 15 bases left between them.